The rows below give T cell receptor beta chains drawn from one sample of a study of T cells in localized non-small cell lung cancer. Produced via immunoSEQ multiplex PCR; TCRdb's table is partial and in-frame only. The sample has 2,500 to 3,000 clones, 20% to 25% seen once. The specimen was lung tumor tissue, collected before any cancer treatment. Receptor source: a woman aged 35-75 years with stage I lung adenocarcinoma. CDR3s include the opening cysteine and the closing phenylalanine or tryptophan. The D gene is left open where the match is weak. Not every row has a clone size; where given, it reads once, few, many or a size class.

j_call clone_size v_call d_call cdr3_aa cdr3_nt
TRBJ2-1 many TRBV11-3 . CASSLTGQAYNEQFF TGTGCCAGCAGCTTAACGGGACAAGCCTACAATGAGCAGTTCTTC
TRBJ2-3 . TRBV18 TRBD2 CASSPSGGTDTQYF TGTGCCAGCTCACCCAGCGGGGGCACAGATACGCAGTATTTT
TRBJ1-2 . TRBV11-3 . CASSLGSAGYYGYTF TGTGCCAGCAGCTTAGGGTCTGCAGGGTACTATGGCTACACCTTC
TRBJ2-5 . TRBV18 . CASSPETGETQYF TGTGCCAGCTCACCAGAAACAGGGGAGACCCAGTACTTC
TRBJ2-7 . TRBV29-1 . CSVVYSYYEQYF TGCAGCGTTGTATACTCTTACTACGAGCAGTACTTC
TRBJ2-3 few TRBV9 . CASSALSGDTQYF TGTGCCAGCAGCGCATTGTCCGGAGATACGCAGTATTTT
TRBJ1-2 medium-sized TRBV11-3 . CASSLDLGRAYGYTF TGTGCCAGCAGCTTGGATTTGGGGAGGGCCTATGGCTACACCTTC
TRBJ2-1 . TRBV19 . CAGASSGSSYNEQFF TGTGCCGGCGCCTCGAGCGGAAGCTCCTACAATGAGCAGTTCTTC
TRBJ2-2 . TRBV7-2 TRBD2 CASSSGGGGELFF TGTGCCAGCAGCTCGGGAGGCGGCGGGGAGCTGTTTTTT
TRBJ2-7 . TRBV1 . CASRQVAGGPYEQYF TGCGCCAGCAGACAAGTAGCGGGGGGGCCCTACGAGCAGTACTTC
TRBJ1-1 few TRBV18 . CASSPTAGVTEAFF TGTGCCAGCTCACCGACCGCCGGGGTTACTGAAGCTTTCTTT
TRBJ2-7 few TRBV6-8 TRBD1 CASSYPRDRIYEQYF TGTGCCAGCAGTTACCCCCGGGACAGAATCTACGAGCAGTACTTC
TRBJ2-2 . TRBV11-3 . CASSFTSGGLTGELFF TGTGCCAGCAGCTTCACGTCGGGGGGCCTCACCGGGGAGCTGTTTTTT
TRBJ2-2 medium-sized TRBV11-3 TRBD1 CASSQPPGQGTGELFF TGTGCCAGCAGCCAACCACCGGGACAGGGGACCGGGGAGCTGTTTTTT
TRBJ2-5 few TRBV14 . CASSLARRRGETQYF TGTGCCAGCAGCCTAGCAAGGAGACGAGGAGAGACCCAGTACTTC
TRBJ2-7 few TRBV6-8 . CAIQGGAPTYEQYF TGTGCCATCCAGGGGGGGGCCCCTACCTACGAGCAGTACTTC
TRBJ1-2 few TRBV6-8 TRBD1 CASSSILQGQIYGYTF TGTGCCAGCAGTTCCATCTTACAGGGGCAGATCTATGGCTACACCTTC
TRBJ2-7 . TRBV5-1 TRBD1 CASSLSTGTGMGEQYF TGCGCCAGCAGCTTGTCAACCGGGACAGGGATGGGCGAGCAGTACTTC
TRBJ1-3 . TRBV14 . CASSQDGRRGNTIYF TGTGCCAGCAGCCAAGACGGCAGAAGAGGAAACACCATATATTTT
TRBJ2-1 medium-sized TRBV11-3 TRBD1 CASSHRDRGYYNEQFF TGTGCCAGCAGCCACCGGGACAGGGGGTACTACAATGAGCAGTTCTTC
TRBJ1-6 once TRBV18 . CASSRGSQGYNSPLHF TGTGCCAGCTCACGGGGGTCCCAGGGATATAATTCACCCCTCCACTTT
TRBJ1-1 . TRBV6-8 . CASSYLTGYTEAFF TGTGCCAGCAGTTACTTGACAGGCTACACTGAAGCTTTCTTT
TRBJ1-1 . TRBV6-8 . CASSVTEGAEAFF TGTGCCAGCAGTGTAACAGAAGGGGCTGAAGCTTTCTTT
TRBJ1-1 few TRBV11-3 TRBD1 CASSLNPPGQGYGEAFF TGTGCCAGCAGCTTAAACCCCCCGGGACAGGGTTACGGTGAAGCTTTCTTT
TRBJ1-1 . TRBV6-8 . CASSYGTNTEAFF TGTGCCAGCAGTTACGGGACGAACACTGAAGCTTTCTTT
TRBJ1-2 few TRBV28 . CASSSNTVRINGYTF TGTGCCAGCAGTTCCAACACGGTTCGGATTAATGGCTACACCTTC
TRBJ2-7 . TRBV19 . CASSSPRGEQYF TGTGCCAGTAGTAGCCCGAGGGGCGAGCAGTACTTC
TRBJ1-3 few TRBV10-3 . CAISESVGSGSSGNTIYF TGTGCCATCAGTGAGTCGGTAGGCTCTGGGAGCTCTGGAAACACCATATATTTT
TRBJ1-5 medium-sized TRBV11-3 . CASSRWTPVNQPQHF TGTGCCAGCAGTAGGTGGACTCCCGTCAATCAGCCCCAGCATTTT
TRBJ2-1 . TRBV19 . CATSRDWKDNEQFF TGTGCCACAAGCCGGGACTGGAAGGACAATGAGCAGTTCTTC
TRBJ2-1 . TRBV19 . CASSADSRGEQFF TGTGCCAGTAGTGCAGACAGTCGGGGGGAGCAGTTCTTC
TRBJ1-3 . TRBV6-8 . CASSFTSPTVSSGNTIYF TGTGCCAGCAGTTTCACCTCTCCGACAGTCAGCTCTGGAAACACCATATATTTT
TRBJ2-5 . TRBV18 . CASSPSGEETQYF TGTGCCAGCTCACCCTCGGGGGAAGAGACCCAGTACTTC
TRBJ1-3 . TRBV11-3 . CASSSAGVPGNTIYF TGTGCCAGCAGCTCCGCAGGGGTCCCTGGAAACACCATATATTTT
TRBJ1-1 few TRBV1 . CASSQDRQGGTEAFF TGCGCCAGCAGCCAAGATCGACAGGGGGGCACTGAAGCTTTCTTT
TRBJ1-4 . TRBV4-1 . CASSLADRWGEKLFF TGCGCCAGCAGCCTTGCAGACAGGTGGGGTGAAAAACTGTTTTTT
TRBJ1-5 . TRBV6-8 TRBD1 CASSGTRGKPQHF TGTGCCAGCAGTGGGACCAGGGGGAAGCCCCAGCATTTT
TRBJ2-5 . TRBV11-3 . CASSLKPDGGTQYF TGTGCCAGCAGCTTAAAACCGGACGGTGGGACCCAGTACTTC
TRBJ2-5 . TRBV6-8 . CASTNHRAQETQYF TGTGCCAGCACCAACCACAGGGCCCAAGAGACCCAGTACTTC
TRBJ2-2 few TRBV11-3 . CASSLAPTAGELFF TGTGCCAGCAGCTTGGCCCCAACGGCCGGGGAGCTGTTTTTT
TRBJ2-7 few TRBV29-1 . CSVEDGDRSSYEQYF TGCAGCGTTGAAGATGGAGACAGGAGCTCCTACGAGCAGTACTTC
TRBJ2-7 few TRBV6-8 . CASSVEVYEQYF TGTGCCAGCAGTGTTGAGGTCTACGAGCAGTACTTC
TRBJ1-5 . TRBV30 . CAWSGKTGTYSNQPQHF TGTGCCTGGAGTGGAAAAACTGGGACGTATAGCAATCAGCCCCAGCATTTT
TRBJ2-1 medium-sized TRBV9 TRBD2 CASSGTSGNEQFF TGTGCCAGCAGCGGTACTAGCGGCAATGAGCAGTTCTTC
TRBJ2-1 few TRBV28 TRBD2 CATELAGHEQFF TGTGCCACCGAGCTAGCGGGGCATGAGCAGTTCTTC
TRBJ1-3 few TRBV6-8 . CASSLTGNTIYF TGTGCCAGCAGTTTGACTGGAAACACCATATATTTT